The 5 T cell receptor beta chains below were found in one sample sequenced in a study of tumor and adjacent non-tumor tissue in lung cancer. This sample's RNA came from whole unsorted tissue. The normal lung tissue was taken more than 3 cm from the tumor edge. Three rounds of nested PCR, following a modified ARM-PCR protocol, produced the TCRbeta library. TCRdb independently ran MiXCR on the multiplex PCR reads; one entry per CDR3 protein. This sample has around 60,000 distinct CDR3 sequences, with 61% found just once. The specimen was distant non-tumor lung tissue. These receptor sequences come from a man between 65 and 79 years old with non-small cell lung cancer.

The chain carries TRBV12-3 or TRBV12-4 and TRBJ1-2, with D possibly matching TRBD1 (5 bases). Trimming took 9 bases from V and 6 from J, leaving 17 bases between them. The CDR3 is 13 amino acids. In DNA form, the CDR3 reads TGTGCCAGTGGGGGTTGGAGTATCCATGGCTACACCTTC. It encodes CASGGWSIHGYTF.

This clonotype was observed a handful of times. The gene calls are TRBV20-1 and TRBJ2-7; D unclear. The germline CDR1 and CDR2 sequences are DFQATT and SNEGSKA (reference sequence). This CDR3 is 14 amino acids long. V dropped 5 bases and J dropped 0 bases, with 14 bases sitting between them. In DNA, the CDR3 is TGCAGTGCTTCGGGCCGAGACATCTCCTACGAGCAGTACTTC. Translation gives CSASGRDISYEQYF.

The table lists this clonotype with many counts. The CDR3 region is CASSYGGNVETQYF. The CDR3 DNA follows: TGTGCCAGCAGCTATGGGGGCAATGTAGAGACCCAGTACTTC. The rearrangement joins TRBV6-6 to TRBJ2-5, with D perhaps matching TRBD1 (6 bases). V was trimmed by 6 bases and J by 4 bases, leaving 15 bases between them. This CDR3 spans 14 amino acids. Germline loops: CDR1 MNHNY, CDR2 SVGAGI (reference sequence).

This clonotype was seen a handful of times. A much larger clone differs by one base, so this may be a read error. This rearrangement joins TRBV6-2 or TRBV6-3 to TRBJ2-5; a weak D match, TRBD2 (5 bases). This CDR3 has 12 residues. From germline, CDR1 is MNHEY and CDR2 SVGEGT. CDR3 loop: CASSRLGEIQYF. The DNA of the CDR3 is TGTGCCAGCAGTAGACTTGGGGAGATCCAGTACTTC.

This clonotype was detected only a few times. A much bigger clone sits one base away, suggesting this may be a read error. The gene calls are TRBV12-3 or TRBV12-4 and TRBJ2-3; 12 bases agree with TRBD2. CDR3 length: 15 amino acids. DNA of the CDR3: TGTACCAGCGGGAGACTAGCGGGGGACGCAGATACGCAGTATTTT. This encodes CTSGRLAGDADTQYF.